The clone carrying this T cell receptor (beta chain) was recorded a few times. The record originates from a study of T-cell reconstitution after alpha-beta-depleted transplantation in children. Looked up from germline, CDR1 is SGHAT and CDR2 is FQNNGV. The CDR3 is 17 residues long. V lost 1 base, J lost 2 bases, and 17 bases lay in between. During its preparation, the TCRbeta library received unique molecular identifiers. Via MiXCR, TCRdb re-called the PCR reads, giving one row per CDR3 protein. Of some 240,000 distinct CDR3 sequences in the sample, around 9.7% were seen once. The sequencing used PBMCs from the stem cell graft donor, collected from the stem cell graft. This sequence was found in a human donor who donated a stem cell graft to a child with SCID. The chain has TRBV11-2 and TRBJ1-2; D uncertain. The CDR3 coding sequence is TGTGCCAGCAGCTTAGGCGGTGGTTGGGAGGCCAACTATGGCTACACCTTC. Translating it yields CASSLGGGWEANYGYTF.